A selection of T cell receptor beta chains follows, all from one sample in a study of regulatory T cells in long-lasting Graves disease. Each CDR3 protein is one row after TCRdb ran MiXCR on the multiplex PCR reads. The table shows about 610,000 distinct CDR3 sequences, with around 15% occurring only once. The same sample was also used in a study of T cells in Graves' hyperthyroidism and ophthalmopathy.

The sequences come from peripheral blood mononuclear cells (PBMCs), collected at new diagnosis, from a patient treated with antithyroid drugs. Receptors were obtained from a man aged 18 to 29 with Graves disease. Both conserved end residues are part of each CDR3.

v_call	j_call	cdr3_aa
TRBV5-4	TRBJ2-1	CASSSSASSSYNEQFF
TRBV9	TRBJ2-7	CASSATGRTIYEQYF
TRBV19	TRBJ2-7	CASSSRTEGSYEQYF
TRBV28	TRBJ2-7	CASSFNGIYEQYF
TRBV29-1	TRBJ2-5	CSVDRGQGYQETQYF
TRBV4-2	TRBJ1-5	CASSPELLNQPQHF
TRBV14	TRBJ2-7	CASSRSRGTGEQYF
TRBV9	TRBJ2-2	CASSPTWEGELFF
TRBV20-1	TRBJ1-2	CSAQGSNYGYTF
TRBV12-3/TRBV12-4	TRBJ2-1	CASSPAGGRANEQFF
TRBV10-3	TRBJ1-4	CAISEGQGFEKLFF
TRBV5-1	TRBJ1-4	CASSLGDSTTNEKLFF
TRBV7-2	TRBJ2-2	CASSLMGLGNTGELFF
TRBV6-2/TRBV6-3	TRBJ2-3	CASSESGTTDTQYF
TRBV11-2	TRBJ2-5	CASSPGTGGRETQYF
TRBV28	TRBJ1-2	CASSLSSMRYGYTF
TRBV5-6	TRBJ2-1	CASSSLWGREGYNEQFF
TRBV5-1	TRBJ1-4	CASSSGQGSEKLFF
TRBV15	TRBJ2-3	CATGVGLAGTDTQYF
TRBV6-5	TRBJ1-2	CASSYSDNLWGYTF
TRBV20-1	TRBJ2-5	CSPDDLAGVRETQYF
TRBV11-3	TRBJ2-3	CASSQDLAGSSTDTQYF
TRBV30	TRBJ1-4	CAWSAGGIEKLFF
TRBV11-3	TRBJ2-3	CASSLHSGAADTQYF
TRBV2	TRBJ2-3	CASKVSTDTQYF
TRBV28	TRBJ2-1	CASSLFQDGLEEQFF
TRBV20-1	TRBJ1-2	CSANTGARRSYGYTF
TRBV20-1	TRBJ2-7	CSARDWGGDSSYEQYF
TRBV7-3	TRBJ2-3	CASSLTGGEPDTQYF
TRBV28	TRBJ1-2	CASSLPLGGYTF
TRBV5-1	TRBJ2-7	CASAGTSGVYEQYF
TRBV12-3/TRBV12-4	TRBJ2-7	CASSSGTGLGEQYF
TRBV5-8	TRBJ2-3	CASSPGWSTDTQYF
TRBV28	TRBJ2-3	CASSYPLLRLAGVIADTQYF
TRBV5-1	TRBJ2-5	CASSHGSAEGETQYF
TRBV27	TRBJ2-1	CASRNSGGSYNEQFF
TRBV9	TRBJ2-5	CASSVGRAEETQYF
TRBV6-2/TRBV6-3	TRBJ1-2	CASSYSNSYGYTF
TRBV7-9	TRBJ2-7	CASSPLELTSYEQYF
TRBV20-1	TRBJ2-7	CSATGTGGFYEQYF